This TCR beta chain was identified in a study of T cells in Graves' hyperthyroidism and ophthalmopathy. It was RNA transcripts that yielded the amplified TCR beta CDR3 regions. With the HTBI primer set, the TCR CDR3 went through a first round of RT-PCR. Each CDR3 protein gets one entry after TCRdb re-called the multiplex PCR reads with MiXCR. The sample records 370,000 or so distinct CDR3 sequences, about 13% being singletons. Ahead of any ophthalmopathy symptoms, the blood sample was obtained at the first diagnosis of hyperthyroidism. This CDR3 is 15 amino acids long. CDR1 and CDR2 from the germline V gene are KGHDR and SFDVKD. V lost 7 bases and J 7 bases, leaving 19 bases between the germline ends. In this sample, this clonotype turned up a few times.

The V and J genes are TRBV24-1 and TRBJ2-1, with D unresolved. The TCR sequence derives from a man aged 30 to 39 with Graves' hyperthyroidism that later progressed to Graves' ophthalmopathy. The specimen sequenced was blood. CDR3 loop: CATRPLTSERNEQFF. DNA for the CDR3: TGTGCCACCAGACCCCTGACCAGCGAGAGGAATGAGCAGTTCTTC.